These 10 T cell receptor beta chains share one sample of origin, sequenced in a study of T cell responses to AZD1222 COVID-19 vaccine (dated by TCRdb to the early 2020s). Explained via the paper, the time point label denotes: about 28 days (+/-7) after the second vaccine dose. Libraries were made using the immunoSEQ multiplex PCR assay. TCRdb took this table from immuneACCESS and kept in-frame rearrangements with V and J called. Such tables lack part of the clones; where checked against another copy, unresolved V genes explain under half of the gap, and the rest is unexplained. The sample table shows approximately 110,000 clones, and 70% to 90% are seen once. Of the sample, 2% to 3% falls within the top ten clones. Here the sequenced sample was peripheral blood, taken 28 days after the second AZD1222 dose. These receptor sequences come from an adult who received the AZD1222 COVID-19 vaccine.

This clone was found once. CDR3 sequence (DNA): TGTGCCAGCAGTTTATCACCCTACAATGAGCAGTTCTTC. Protein product: CASSLSPYNEQFF. The rearrangement uses TRBV28 and TRBJ2-1; D is undetermined. Germline V gives CDR1 MDHEN, CDR2 SYDVKM. This CDR3 has 13 amino acids. Trimming shortened V by 1 base and J by 2 bases, and 3 bases separated the two germline ends.

The CDR3: CAWSGMGVQETQYF. DNA for the CDR3: TGTGCCTGGAGTGGTATGGGAGTACAAGAGACCCAGTACTTC. V and J are TRBV30 and TRBJ2-5, with D possibly matching TRBD2 (5 bases). V lost 1 base, J lost 2 bases, and 11 bases lay in between. From germline, CDR1 is GTSNPN and CDR2 SVGIG (reference sequence). The CDR3 is 14 amino acids.

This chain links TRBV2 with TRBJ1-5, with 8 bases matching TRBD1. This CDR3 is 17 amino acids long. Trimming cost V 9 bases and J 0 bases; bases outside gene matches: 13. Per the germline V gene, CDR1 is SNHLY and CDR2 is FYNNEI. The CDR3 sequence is CARLTGEGVYSNQPQHF. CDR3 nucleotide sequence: TGTGCCAGATTGACAGGGGAGGGGGTATATAGCAATCAGCCCCAGCATTTT. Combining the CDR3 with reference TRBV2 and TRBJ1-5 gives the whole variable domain EPEVTQTPSHQVTQMGQEVILRCVPISNHLYFYWYRQILGQKVEFLVSFYNNEISEKSEIFDDQFSVERPDGSNFTLKIRSTKLEDSAMYFCARLTGEGVYSNQPQHFGDGTRLSIL.

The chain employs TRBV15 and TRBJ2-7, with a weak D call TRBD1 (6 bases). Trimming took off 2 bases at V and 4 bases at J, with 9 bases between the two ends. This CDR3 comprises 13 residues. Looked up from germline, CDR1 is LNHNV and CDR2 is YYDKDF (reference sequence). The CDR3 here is CATSRKDSYEQYF. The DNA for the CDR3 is TGTGCCACCAGCAGAAAGGACAGTTACGAGCAGTACTTC.

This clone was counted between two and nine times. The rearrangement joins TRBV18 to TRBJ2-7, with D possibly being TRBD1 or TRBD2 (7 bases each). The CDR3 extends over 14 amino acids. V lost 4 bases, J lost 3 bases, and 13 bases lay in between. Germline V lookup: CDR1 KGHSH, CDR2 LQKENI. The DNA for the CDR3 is TGTGCCAGCTCACTGGGACAGCGGGACTACGAGCAGTACTTC. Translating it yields CASSLGQRDYEQYF.

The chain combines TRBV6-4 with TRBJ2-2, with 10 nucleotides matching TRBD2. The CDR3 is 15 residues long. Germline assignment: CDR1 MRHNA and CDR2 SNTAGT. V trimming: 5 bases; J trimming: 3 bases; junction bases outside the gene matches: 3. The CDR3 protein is CASSRLAGDTGELFF. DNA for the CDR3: TGTGCCAGCAGTCGCCTAGCGGGAGACACCGGGGAGCTGTTTTTT.

The CDR3, as DNA: TGTGCCATCAGTGGCCAGGCAGAGCTGGGCGAGCAGTACTTC. It specifies CAISGQAELGEQYF. The chain uses TRBV10-3 and TRBJ2-7; no clear D gene. Trimming stripped 4 bases from V and 6 bases from J, with 16 bases between. Germline V gene sequence: CDR1 ENHRY, CDR2 SYGVKD. The CDR3 contains 14 residues.

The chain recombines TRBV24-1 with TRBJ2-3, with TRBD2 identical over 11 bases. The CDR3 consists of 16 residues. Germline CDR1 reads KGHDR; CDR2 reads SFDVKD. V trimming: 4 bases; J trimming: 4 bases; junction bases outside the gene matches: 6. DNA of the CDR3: TGTGCCACCAGTGACCATAGCGGGAGGGCGGCAGATACGCAGTATTTT. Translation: CATSDHSGRAADTQYF.

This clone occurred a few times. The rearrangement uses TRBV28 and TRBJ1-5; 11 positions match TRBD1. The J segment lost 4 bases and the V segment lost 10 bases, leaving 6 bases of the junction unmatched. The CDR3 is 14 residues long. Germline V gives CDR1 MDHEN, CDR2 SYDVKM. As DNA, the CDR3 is TGTGCCATGGGGACAGGGGGATTGAATCAGCCCCAGCATTTT. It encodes CAMGTGGLNQPQHF.

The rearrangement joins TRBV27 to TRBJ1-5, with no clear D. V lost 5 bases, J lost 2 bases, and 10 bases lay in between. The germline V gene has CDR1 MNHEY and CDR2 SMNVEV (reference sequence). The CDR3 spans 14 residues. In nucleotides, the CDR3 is TGTGCCAGCAGTCATGTTTTAGGCAATCAGCCCCAGCATTTT. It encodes CASSHVLGNQPQHF.